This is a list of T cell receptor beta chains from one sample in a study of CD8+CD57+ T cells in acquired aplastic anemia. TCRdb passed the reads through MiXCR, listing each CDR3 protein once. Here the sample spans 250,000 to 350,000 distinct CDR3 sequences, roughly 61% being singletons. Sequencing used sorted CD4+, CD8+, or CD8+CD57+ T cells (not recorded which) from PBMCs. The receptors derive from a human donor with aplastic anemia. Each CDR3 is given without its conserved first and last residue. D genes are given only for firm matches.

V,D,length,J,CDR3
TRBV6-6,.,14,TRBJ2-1,ASSYTVFGRYNEQF
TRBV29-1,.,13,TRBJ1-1,SVYWYRALNTEAF
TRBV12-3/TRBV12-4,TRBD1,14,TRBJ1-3,ASSLQGGASGNTIY
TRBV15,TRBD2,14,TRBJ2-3,ATSRLTSGREDTQY
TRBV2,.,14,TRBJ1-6,ASKRLGTRPNSPLH
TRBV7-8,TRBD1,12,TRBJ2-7,ASSWGQRSYEQY
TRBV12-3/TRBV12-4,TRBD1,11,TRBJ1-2,ASSSSTGVGYT
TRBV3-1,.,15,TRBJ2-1,ASSRMRSGVKYNEQF
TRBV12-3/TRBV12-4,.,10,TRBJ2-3,ASKDEADTQY
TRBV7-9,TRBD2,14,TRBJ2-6,ASREREGLLANVLT
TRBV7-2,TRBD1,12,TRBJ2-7,ASSYGTGTYEQY
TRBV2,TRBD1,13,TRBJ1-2,ASGRTGSMPDGYT
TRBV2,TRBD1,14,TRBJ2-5,ASSVEVGQDQETQY
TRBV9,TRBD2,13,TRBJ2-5,ASSVAGGIQETQY
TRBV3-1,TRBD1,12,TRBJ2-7,ASSHQGQGRKQY
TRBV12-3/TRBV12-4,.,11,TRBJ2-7,AGRGGYTYEQY
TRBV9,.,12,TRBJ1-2,ASRGIQGIRGYT
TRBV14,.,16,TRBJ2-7,ASSQDLPSRGLSYEQY
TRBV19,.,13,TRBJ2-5,ASSPVALRGSTQY
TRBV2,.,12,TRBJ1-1,ASRGLDPNTEAF
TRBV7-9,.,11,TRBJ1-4,ASSWGSIEKLF
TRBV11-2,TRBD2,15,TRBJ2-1,ASSLGTSGIAENEQF
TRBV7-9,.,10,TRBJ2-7,ASSGHGYEQY
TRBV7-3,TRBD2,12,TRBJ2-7,ASSPLAGGHEQY
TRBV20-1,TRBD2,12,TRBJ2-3,SAIRGDGGDTQY
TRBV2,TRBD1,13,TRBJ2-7,ASSQAWTGSPEQY
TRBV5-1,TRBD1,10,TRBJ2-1,ASRQGYNEQF
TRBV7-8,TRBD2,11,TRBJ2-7,ASSLRGRAEQY
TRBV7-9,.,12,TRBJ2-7,ASSPDRYNYEQY
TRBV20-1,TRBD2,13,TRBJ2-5,SASDPPGLGETQY
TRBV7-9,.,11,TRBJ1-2,ASSSANSYGYT
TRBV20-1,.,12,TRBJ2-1,SASPLTGDNEQF
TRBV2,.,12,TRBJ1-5,ASSLERNNQPQH
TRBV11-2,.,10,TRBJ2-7,ATEGVSGEQY
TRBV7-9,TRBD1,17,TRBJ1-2,ASSPNPRRDSPADYGYT
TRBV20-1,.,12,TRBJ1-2,SAREGREYYGYT
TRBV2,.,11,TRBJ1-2,ASRVTGIYGYT
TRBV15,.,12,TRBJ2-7,ATSRAGGPNEQY
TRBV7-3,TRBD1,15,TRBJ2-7,ASSLEIRQGKGYEQY
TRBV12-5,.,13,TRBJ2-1,AGSLGGGGWNEQF
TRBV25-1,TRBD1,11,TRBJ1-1,ASTRPGGTEAF
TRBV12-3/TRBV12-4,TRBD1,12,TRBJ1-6,ASRRTGGSSPLH
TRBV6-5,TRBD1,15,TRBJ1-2,ASRMGQGYLANYGYT
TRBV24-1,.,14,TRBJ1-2,ATSDPKDGMGGGYT
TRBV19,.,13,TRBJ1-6,ASSPASSYNSPLH
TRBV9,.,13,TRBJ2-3,ASSARGGAPDTQY
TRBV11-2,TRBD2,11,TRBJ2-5,ASSLEGGETQY
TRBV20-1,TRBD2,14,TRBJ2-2,SARPTGTSGTGELF
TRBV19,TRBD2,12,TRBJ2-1,ASTSLADYNEQF
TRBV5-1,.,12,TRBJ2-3,ASSWRDSTDTQY
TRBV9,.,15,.,ASSQAPVWGAYNEQF